These T cell receptor beta chains were read from a single sample in a study of blood T cell repertoires in COVID-19. Sequenced by immunoSEQ multiplex PCR; TCRdb stores in-frame clones only, minus some. The sample lists 190,000 or so clones, approximately 88% occurring once. The source material was PBMCs or T cells enriched from blood (not recorded which). The receptors stem from a woman between 18 and 30 years old who had recovered from COVID-19. Both conserved end residues are part of each CDR3. The order of the fields is clone size, V gene, D gene, J gene, CDR3 DNA, CDR3 protein. A D gene is named only where the DNA matches it firmly. Where a row states a size, it is once, few, many or the class of an expanded clone; other rows omit it.

size: few
V: TRBV5-1
D: TRBD1
J: TRBJ1-1
DNA: TGCGCCAGCAGCTGGACAGGGTTTGGGGACACTGAAGCTTTCTTT
CDR3: CASSWTGFGDTEAFF

size: -
V: TRBV15
D: -
J: TRBJ2-1
DNA: TGTGCCACCAGCAGAGAGACTTACTCCTACAATGAGCAGTTCTTC
CDR3: CATSRETYSYNEQFF

size: -
V: TRBV3-1/TRBV3-2
D: TRBD1
J: TRBJ1-3
DNA: TGTGCCAGCAGCCAAGGATCCGAGACAGGGAGGCCTGGAAACACCATATATTTT
CDR3: CASSQGSETGRPGNTIYF

size: -
V: TRBV24-1
D: -
J: TRBJ1-5
DNA: TGTGCCACCAGTGATCGGGATCAGCCCCAGCATTTT
CDR3: CATSDRDQPQHF

size: -
V: TRBV5-4
D: TRBD1
J: TRBJ1-1
DNA: TGTGCCAGCAGCGCGGGAGGACAGGTTAACACTGAAGCTTTCTTT
CDR3: CASSAGGQVNTEAFF

size: -
V: TRBV2
D: -
J: TRBJ1-5
DNA: TGTGCCAGCAGTGAAGTTACAGCCAATCAGCCCCAGCATTTT
CDR3: CASSEVTANQPQHF

size: -
V: TRBV12-5
D: TRBD1
J: TRBJ1-1
DNA: TGTGCTAGTGACAAAGACAGGGAGGTCCCTGAAGCTTTCTTT
CDR3: CASDKDREVPEAFF

size: -
V: TRBV11-1
D: -
J: TRBJ2-5
DNA: TGTGCCAGCAGCCTAGGACTGGTCGAGACCCAGTACTTC
CDR3: CASSLGLVETQYF

size: -
V: TRBV5-1
D: TRBD1
J: TRBJ1-6
DNA: TGCGCCAGCAGCCTGGTAACCCAAACAGGGGCCTATAATTCACCCCTCCACTTT
CDR3: CASSLVTQTGAYNSPLHF

size: -
V: TRBV24-1
D: -
J: TRBJ1-5
DNA: TGTGCCACCAGTGATCGGATGACAGATCAGCCCCAGCATTTT
CDR3: CATSDRMTDQPQHF

size: once
V: TRBV5-6
D: TRBD1
J: TRBJ1-1
DNA: TGTGCCAGCAGCGGCGCAGGGGGCGGGACTGAAGCTTTCTTT
CDR3: CASSGAGGGTEAFF

size: -
V: TRBV4-1
D: TRBD1
J: TRBJ1-2
DNA: TGCGCCAGCAGCCAAGATCCAGGGGGGCGCCTGAATAACTATGGCTACACCTTC
CDR3: CASSQDPGGRLNNYGYTF

size: -
V: TRBV5-1
D: TRBD1
J: TRBJ2-2
DNA: TGCGCCAGCAGCTCGACAGGGGAGAACACCGGGGAGCTGTTTTTT
CDR3: CASSSTGENTGELFF

size: -
V: TRBV11-2
D: TRBD1
J: TRBJ1-5
DNA: TGTGCCAGCAGCAGGGACAGCCATCAGCCCCAGCATTTT
CDR3: CASSRDSHQPQHF

size: -
V: TRBV9
D: TRBD2
J: TRBJ2-5
DNA: TGTGCCAGCTCCAGCACCCGGGCTAGCGGACAAGAGACCCAGTACTTC
CDR3: CASSSTRASGQETQYF

size: -
V: TRBV5-1
D: -
J: TRBJ1-5
DNA: TGCGCCAGCAGCTTGGGGCAGATCAATCAGCCCCAGCATTTT
CDR3: CASSLGQINQPQHF

size: -
V: TRBV5-1
D: TRBD1
J: TRBJ2-2
DNA: TGCGCCAGCAGCCCGCCCATTCAGGGGGCCGGGGAGCTGTTTTTT
CDR3: CASSPPIQGAGELFF

size: -
V: TRBV7-7
D: TRBD2
J: TRBJ2-1
DNA: TGTGCCAGCAGCTTAGGAACTAGCGGGGGATATGAGCAGTTCTTC
CDR3: CASSLGTSGGYEQFF

size: once
V: TRBV9
D: -
J: TRBJ1-1
DNA: TGTGCCAGCAGCGTAGGGGCGCAGGGAAGAGGAACTGAAGCTTTCTTT
CDR3: CASSVGAQGRGTEAFF

size: -
V: TRBV5-4
D: -
J: TRBJ2-5
DNA: TGTGCCAGCAGCTTCAGACTCTTAGATTCCCAAGAGACCCAGTACTTC
CDR3: CASSFRLLDSQETQYF

size: -
V: TRBV5-6
D: -
J: TRBJ1-6
DNA: TGTGCCAGCAGCTTGGCGGTAGGGGCGGCCGGTTCACCCCTCCACTTT
CDR3: CASSLAVGAAGSPLHF

size: once
V: TRBV6-5
D: -
J: TRBJ1-1
DNA: TGTGCCAGCAGTTCCATCGCCTCAGGGTTGAGCACTGAAGCTTTCTTT
CDR3: CASSSIASGLSTEAFF

size: -
V: TRBV28
D: -
J: TRBJ1-5
DNA: TGTGCCAGCAGCCTTAGGGAGAACAATCAGCCCCAGCATTTT
CDR3: CASSLRENNQPQHF

size: -
V: TRBV27
D: -
J: TRBJ2-2
DNA: TGTGCCAGCAGTACATTCACCGGGGAGCTGTTTTTT
CDR3: CASSTFTGELFF

size: -
V: TRBV4-1
D: -
J: TRBJ1-5
DNA: TGCGCCAGCAGCCAAGTATTTAGCGACACGCTAAATCAGCCCCAGCATTTT
CDR3: CASSQVFSDTLNQPQHF

size: -
V: TRBV9
D: -
J: TRBJ2-5
DNA: TGTGCCAGCAGCCCGTACCAAGAGACCCAGTACTTC
CDR3: CASSPYQETQYF

size: -
V: TRBV7-6
D: TRBD2
J: TRBJ2-1
DNA: TGTGCCAGCAGCTCCATAGCGGGGGGGATAACAATGAAGCAGTTCTTC
CDR3: CASSSIAGGITMKQFF

size: many
V: TRBV24-1
D: TRBD1
J: TRBJ2-7
DNA: TGTGCCACCAGTGATTCAGGGACAGGGTACGAGCAGTACTTC
CDR3: CATSDSGTGYEQYF

size: -
V: TRBV18
D: TRBD2
J: TRBJ2-7
DNA: TGTGCCAGCTCACCACCGTCTTCGGGGGGGTACGAGCAGTACTTC
CDR3: CASSPPSSGGYEQYF

size: -
V: TRBV5-1
D: TRBD1
J: TRBJ1-3
DNA: TGCGCCAGCAGCCCGGGGACAGTCCCCTCTGGAAACACCATATATTTT
CDR3: CASSPGTVPSGNTIYF

size: -
V: TRBV19
D: TRBD1
J: TRBJ1-1
DNA: TGTGCCAGTAGTACCCGGGCTGGGACAGAGAACACTGAAGCTTTCTTT
CDR3: CASSTRAGTENTEAFF

size: -
V: TRBV9
D: -
J: TRBJ2-7
DNA: TGTGCCAGCAGCGTAGTAGAGAGGGCACCATTTTCCGAGCAGTACTTC
CDR3: CASSVVERAPFSEQYF

size: -
V: TRBV9
D: TRBD1
J: TRBJ1-4
DNA: TGTGCCAGCAGCTTCGGGACAGGGGGCGAAAAACTGTTTTTT
CDR3: CASSFGTGGEKLFF

size: -
V: TRBV6-1
D: -
J: TRBJ2-3
DNA: TGTGCCAGCAGTGAACCATGGCGGGGTGTTCCAGATACGCAGTATTTT
CDR3: CASSEPWRGVPDTQYF

size: -
V: TRBV4-1
D: TRBD1
J: TRBJ1-4
DNA: TGCGCCAGCAGCCTACTCCACGGACAGGGGCATAATGAAAAACTGTTTTTT
CDR3: CASSLLHGQGHNEKLFF

size: -
V: TRBV14
D: -
J: TRBJ1-2
DNA: TGTGCCAGCAGCCAAGTAGAGGCCAGGGCGGCCGGCTACACCTTC
CDR3: CASSQVEARAAGYTF

size: -
V: TRBV6-5
D: TRBD1
J: TRBJ1-2
DNA: TGTGCCAGCGGCAGGGGGCTGGACTATGGCTACACCTTC
CDR3: CASGRGLDYGYTF

size: once
V: TRBV5-1
D: TRBD1
J: TRBJ2-7
DNA: TGCGCCAGCAGCTTGGGCCCCGGGACAGGGGGCCACGAGCAGTACTTC
CDR3: CASSLGPGTGGHEQYF

size: -
V: TRBV9
D: -
J: TRBJ2-5
DNA: TGTGCCAGCAGCGTAGCCCTAGCCCGGGGGGAGACCCAGTACTTC
CDR3: CASSVALARGETQYF

size: -
V: TRBV14
D: TRBD1
J: TRBJ1-4
DNA: TGTGCCAGCAGCCGCGGGACAGAAACTAATGAAAAACTGTTTTTT
CDR3: CASSRGTETNEKLFF

size: -
V: TRBV2
D: TRBD1
J: TRBJ1-6
DNA: TGTGCCAGCAGTGATAGGGACAGATACATCTCCTATAATTCACCCCTCCACTTT
CDR3: CASSDRDRYISYNSPLHF

size: -
V: TRBV30
D: TRBD1
J: TRBJ2-6
DNA: TGTGCCTGGAATTCCAGGCCGGGACAGGGGGCCAACGTCCTGACTTTC
CDR3: CAWNSRPGQGANVLTF

size: -
V: TRBV5-1
D: TRBD2
J: TRBJ2-5
DNA: TGCGCCAGCAGCGGGGCTAGCGGGGGGGCCGGAGAGACCCAGTACTTC
CDR3: CASSGASGGAGETQYF

size: -
V: TRBV12-3/TRBV12-4
D: -
J: TRBJ2-5
DNA: TGTGCCAGCCGCCCACGGGAACAAGAGACCCAGTACTTC
CDR3: CASRPREQETQYF

size: -
V: TRBV5-1
D: TRBD1
J: TRBJ2-3
DNA: TGCGCCAGCAGCTTCGGACAGGGGGTCCGGGATACGCAGTATTTT
CDR3: CASSFGQGVRDTQYF

size: once
V: TRBV3-1/TRBV3-2
D: TRBD1
J: TRBJ1-1
DNA: TGTGCCAGCAGAACAGGGGTGAACGCTGAAGCTTTCTTT
CDR3: CASRTGVNAEAFF